This T cell receptor beta chain was captured in a study of T cell changes during pregnancy in multiple sclerosis (dated by TCRdb to about 2019). About the study as a whole: The study examined how the T cell repertoire changed over the course of pregnancy in women with multiple sclerosis.

The CDR3 measures 16 amino acids from cysteine to phenylalanine. Of all the DNA, just the CDR3 is kept, 48 bases in frame from base 1. CDR1 and CDR2 (SGHDT, YYEEEE) derive from the germline V gene. V is cut back by 3 bases and J by 0 bases, with 7 bases in the junction unmatched. In the case of this clone: What this receptor recognizes is not known. Per-nucleotide qualities are absent, and no much larger clonotype sits a single base away.

Libraries were prepared through the immunoSEQ multiplex PCR assay. TCRdb took over this immuneACCESS table, retaining in-frame rearrangements with V and J assigned. Such tables are incomplete; in checked studies, under half of the missing clones stem from an unresolved V gene, and the remainder is unexplained. This sample is represented by 40,000 to 45,000 clones; about 90% of them were singletons. Of the sample, 0.9% falls within the top ten clones. This receptor was obtained from a female donor with multiple sclerosis, enrolled in a pregnancy study. The sequenced sample was CD4+ T cells from peripheral blood mononuclear cells, obtained after pregnancy. The rearrangement combines TRBV5-6 with TRBJ2-7, with 9 junctional bases fitting TRBD2. The bases are TGTGCCAGCAGCTGGGGACTAGCTGTGAGCTCCTACGAGCAGTACTTC. Its coded protein is CASSWGLAVSSYEQYF.